What follows describes a single T cell receptor (beta chain). Its antigen remains unidentified. This record comes from a study of cytomegalovirus exposure and HLA in healthy donors. General study points: A likely sequencing artifact accounted for one observed cluster of highly shared sequence variants.

PCR employed 60 Vbeta and 13 Jbeta primers. The assay was immunoSEQ multiplex PCR, and TCRdb's table has in-frame clones only and misses some. In the table there are around 67,000 clones, around 82% of which are singletons. The CDR3 length is 14 residues. Germline V gene lookup returns CDR1 MNHEY and CDR2 SVGAGI. V lost 6 bases and J lost 4, with 15 bases in between. The source is a man younger than 30 in good health and CMV-seropositive. The chain couples TRBV6-5 to TRBJ2-5; the D gene is possibly TRBD2 (7 bases). Sequencing was done on a sample of PBMCs. CDR3 nucleotides: TGTGCCAGCAGAAGAGGGGGGGGCCCAGAGACCCAGTACTTC. This sequence encodes CASRRGGGPETQYF.